This record covers a single TCR beta chain. These data come from a study of blood T cell repertoires in COVID-19. Across the study: The cDNA or gDNA used as material had been derived from T cells, B-cell-depleted T cells, or PBMCs.

There are 15 residues in the CDR3. Germline V gene lookup returns CDR1 SGHTA and CDR2 FQGNSA. V was pared by 5 bases and J by 2 bases, with 6 bases of the junction left unmatched. Assay used: immunoSEQ multiplex PCR; TCRdb lists only in-frame clones, some missing. This table has around 400,000 clones, 70% to 90% appearing once. Donors were grouped by their self-reported clinical history. The study recruited exposed participants who had met a COVID-19 case within 2 weeks before entry. The chain is built from TRBV7-2 and TRBJ2-1, with TRBD1 matching 7 bases. What was sequenced was PBMCs or T cells enriched from blood (not recorded which). The receptor comes from a woman aged 18-29 years who had been exposed to COVID-19. The CDR3 DNA sequence: TGTGCCAGCAGCGCACCACAGGGGACCTACAATGAGCAGTTCTTC. Its protein product is CASSAPQGTYNEQFF.